The clone carrying this T cell receptor (beta chain) came up many times. What it binds is unknown. The data originate from a study of identical twins. CDR3 size: 13 residues. V was pared by 4 bases and J by 6 bases, with 5 bases of the junction left unmatched. Germline CDR1 and CDR2: SGHNT and YYREEE (reference sequence). Study-level findings and limits: With abundant cord blood beta clonotypes, insertions were fewer; memory repertoires showed no such pattern. Some out-of-frame alpha sequences were shared by twins, and these showed excess low generation probability.

Unique molecular identifiers were present on cDNA, and template switching added a universal primer site. TCRdb reanalysed the 5' RACE reads using MiXCR and keeps one entry per CDR3 protein. Among hundreds of thousands of distinct CDR3 sequences listed, 5.5% to 7.5% were seen once. The chain links TRBV5-4 to TRBJ2-3; 7 bases map to TRBD2. Sequencing was done on a sample of naive T cells sorted from blood. The clonotype originates from a man between 18 and 29 years old in good health. CDR3 sequence reads: CASSPGGFDTQYF. As DNA, the CDR3 is TGTGCCAGCAGCCCCGGGGGGTTCGATACGCAGTATTTT. Combining the CDR3 with reference TRBV5-4 and TRBJ2-3 gives the whole variable domain ETGVTQSPTHLIKTRGQQVTLRCSSQSGHNTVSWYQQALGQGPQFIFQYYREEENGRGNFPPRFSGLQFPNYSSELNVNALELDDSALYLCASSPGGFDTQYFGPGTRLTVL.